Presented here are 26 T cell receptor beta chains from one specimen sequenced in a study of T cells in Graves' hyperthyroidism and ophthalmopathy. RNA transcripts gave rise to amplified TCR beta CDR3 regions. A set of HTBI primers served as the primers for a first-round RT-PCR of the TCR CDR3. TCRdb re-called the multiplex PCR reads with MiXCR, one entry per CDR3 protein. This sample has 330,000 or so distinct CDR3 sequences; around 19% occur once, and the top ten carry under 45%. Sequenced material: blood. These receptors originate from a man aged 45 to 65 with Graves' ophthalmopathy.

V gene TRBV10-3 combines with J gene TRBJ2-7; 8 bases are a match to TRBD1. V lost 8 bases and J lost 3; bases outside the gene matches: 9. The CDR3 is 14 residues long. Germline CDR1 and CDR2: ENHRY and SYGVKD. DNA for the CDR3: TGTGCCATCGGGCAACAGGGGGAAAGCTACGAGCAGTACTTC. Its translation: CAIGQQGESYEQYF.

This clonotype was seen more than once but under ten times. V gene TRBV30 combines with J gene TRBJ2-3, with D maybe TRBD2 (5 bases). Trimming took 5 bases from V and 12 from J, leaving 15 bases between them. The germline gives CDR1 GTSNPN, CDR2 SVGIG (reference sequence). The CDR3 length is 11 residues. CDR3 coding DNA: TGTGCCTGGGGCGGACTCCACGCTCAGTATTTT. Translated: CAWGGLHAQYF.

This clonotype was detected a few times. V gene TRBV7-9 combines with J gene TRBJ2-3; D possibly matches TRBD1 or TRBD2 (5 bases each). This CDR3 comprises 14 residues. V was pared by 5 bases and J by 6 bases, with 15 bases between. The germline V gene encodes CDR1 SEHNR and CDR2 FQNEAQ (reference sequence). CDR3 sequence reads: CASSRWGRRDTQYF. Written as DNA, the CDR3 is TGTGCCAGCAGCCGCTGGGGCCGGAGGGATACGCAGTATTTT.

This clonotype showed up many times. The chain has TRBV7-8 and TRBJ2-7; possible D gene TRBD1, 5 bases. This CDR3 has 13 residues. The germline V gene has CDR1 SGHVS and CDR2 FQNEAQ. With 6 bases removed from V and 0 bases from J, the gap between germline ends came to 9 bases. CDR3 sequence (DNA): TGTGCCAGCAGGGACATCTCCTCCTACGAGCAGTACTTC. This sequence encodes CASRDISSYEQYF.

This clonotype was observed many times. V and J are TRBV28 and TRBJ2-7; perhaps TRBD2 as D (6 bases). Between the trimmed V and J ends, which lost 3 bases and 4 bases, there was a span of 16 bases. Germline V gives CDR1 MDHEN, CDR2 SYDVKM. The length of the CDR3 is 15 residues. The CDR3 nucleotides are TGTGCCAGCAGTTTGGGCGGGACGGAAGGATACGAGCAGTACTTC. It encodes CASSLGGTEGYEQYF.

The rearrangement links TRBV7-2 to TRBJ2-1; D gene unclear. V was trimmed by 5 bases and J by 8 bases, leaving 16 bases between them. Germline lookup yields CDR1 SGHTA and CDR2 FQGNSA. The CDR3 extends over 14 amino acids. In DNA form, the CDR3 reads TGTGCCAGCAGCCTCTACCTTCCTAGGGATGAGCAGTTCTTC. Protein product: CASSLYLPRDEQFF. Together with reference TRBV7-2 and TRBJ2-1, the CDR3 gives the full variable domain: GAGVSQSPSNKVTEKGKDVELRCDPISGHTALYWYRQSLGQGLEFLIYFQGNSAPDKSGLPSDRFSAERTGGSVSTLTIQRTQQEDSAVYLCASSLYLPRDEQFFGPGTRLTVL.

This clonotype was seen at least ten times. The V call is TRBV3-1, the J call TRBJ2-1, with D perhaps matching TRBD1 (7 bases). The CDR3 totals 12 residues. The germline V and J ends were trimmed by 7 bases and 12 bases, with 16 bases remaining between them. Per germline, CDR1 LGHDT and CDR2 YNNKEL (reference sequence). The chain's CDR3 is CASKNNQGGQFF. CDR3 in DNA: TGTGCCAGCAAAAATAATCAGGGGGGGCAGTTCTTC.

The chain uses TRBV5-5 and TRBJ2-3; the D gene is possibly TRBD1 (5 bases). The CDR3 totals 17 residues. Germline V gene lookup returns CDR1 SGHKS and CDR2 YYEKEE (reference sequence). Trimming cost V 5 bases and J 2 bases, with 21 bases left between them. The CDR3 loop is CASRPIPSRVDTDTQYF. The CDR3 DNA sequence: TGTGCCAGCAGGCCTATCCCCTCCAGGGTTGACACAGATACGCAGTATTTT.

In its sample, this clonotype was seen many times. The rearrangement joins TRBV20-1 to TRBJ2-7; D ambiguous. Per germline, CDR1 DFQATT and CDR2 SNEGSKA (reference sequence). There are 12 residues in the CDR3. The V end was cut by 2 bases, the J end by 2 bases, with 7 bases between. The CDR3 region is CSARTNTYEQYF. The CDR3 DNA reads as TGCAGTGCTAGAACCAATACCTACGAGCAGTACTTC.

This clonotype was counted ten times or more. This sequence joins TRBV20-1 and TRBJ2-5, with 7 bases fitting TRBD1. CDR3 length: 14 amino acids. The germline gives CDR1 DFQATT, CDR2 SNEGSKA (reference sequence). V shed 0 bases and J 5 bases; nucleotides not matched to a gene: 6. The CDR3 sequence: CSARDRQGVETQYF. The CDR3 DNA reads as TGCAGTGCTAGAGATCGGCAGGGGGTGGAGACCCAGTACTTC.

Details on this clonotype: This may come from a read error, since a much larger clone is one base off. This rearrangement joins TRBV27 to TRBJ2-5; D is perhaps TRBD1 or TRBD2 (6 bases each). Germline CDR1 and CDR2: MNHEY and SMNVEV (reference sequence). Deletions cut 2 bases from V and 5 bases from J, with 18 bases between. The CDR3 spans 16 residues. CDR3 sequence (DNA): TGTGCCAGCAGTTTAATCTCGGGGGACACGCGGGAGACCCAGTACTTC. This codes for CASSLISGDTRETQYF.

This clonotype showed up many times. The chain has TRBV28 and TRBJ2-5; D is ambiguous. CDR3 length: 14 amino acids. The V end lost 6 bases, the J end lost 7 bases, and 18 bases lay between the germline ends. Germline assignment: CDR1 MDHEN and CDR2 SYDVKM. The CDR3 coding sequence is TGTGCCAGCAGGCCCGCGGTGTCAAGGGCGACCCAGTACTTC. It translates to CASRPAVSRATQYF.

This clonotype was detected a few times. CDR3 sequence (DNA): TGTGCCACCAGCAAGGGGACAACCGAAGCTTTCTTT. Its translation is CATSKGTTEAFF. J is TRBJ1-1 and V is TRBV15; D perhaps matches TRBD1 (6 bases). This CDR3 has 12 amino acids. Trimming stripped 4 bases from V and 8 bases from J, with 11 bases between. Germline-derived CDR1 and CDR2 are LNHNV and YYDKDF (reference sequence).

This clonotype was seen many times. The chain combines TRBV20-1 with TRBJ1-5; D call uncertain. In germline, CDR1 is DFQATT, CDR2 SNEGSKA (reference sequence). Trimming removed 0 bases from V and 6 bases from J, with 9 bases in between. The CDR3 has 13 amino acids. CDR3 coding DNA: TGCAGTGCTAGAGATCTGTACAGTCAGCCCCAGCATTTT. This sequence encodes CSARDLYSQPQHF.

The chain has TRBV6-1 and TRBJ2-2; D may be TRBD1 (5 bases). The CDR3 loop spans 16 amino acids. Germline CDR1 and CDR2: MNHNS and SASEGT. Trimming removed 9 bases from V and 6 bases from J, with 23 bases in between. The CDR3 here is CASRFAGSGAAGELFF. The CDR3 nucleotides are TGTGCCAGTCGCTTTGCAGGTAGTGGGGCTGCCGGGGAGCTGTTTTTT.

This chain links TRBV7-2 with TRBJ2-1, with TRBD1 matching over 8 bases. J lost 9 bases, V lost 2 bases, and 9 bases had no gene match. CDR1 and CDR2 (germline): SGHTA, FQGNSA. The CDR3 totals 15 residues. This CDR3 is CASSLLVTGGGEQFF. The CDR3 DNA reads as TGTGCCAGCAGCTTATTGGTAACAGGGGGTGGTGAGCAGTTCTTC.

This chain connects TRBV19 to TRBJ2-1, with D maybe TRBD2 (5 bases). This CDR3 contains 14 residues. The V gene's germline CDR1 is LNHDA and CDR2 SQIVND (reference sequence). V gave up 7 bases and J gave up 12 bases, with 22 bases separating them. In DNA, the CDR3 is TGTGCCAGTACCGCGAGTTCTGGGTCTGCGGGGCAGTTCTTC. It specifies CASTASSGSAGQFF. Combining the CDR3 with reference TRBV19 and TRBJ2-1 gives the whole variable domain DGGITQSPKYLFRKEGQNVTLSCEQNLNHDAMYWYRQDPGQGLRLIYYSQIVNDFQKGDIAEGYSVSREKKESFPLTVTSAQKNPTAFYLCASTASSGSAGQFFGPGTRLTVL.

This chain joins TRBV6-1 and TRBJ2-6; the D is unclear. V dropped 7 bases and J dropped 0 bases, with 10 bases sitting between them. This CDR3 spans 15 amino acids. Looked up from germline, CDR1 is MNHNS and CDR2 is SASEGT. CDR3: CASMKAASGANVLTF. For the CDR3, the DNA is TGTGCCAGCATGAAGGCAGCCTCTGGGGCCAACGTCCTGACTTTC.

The CDR3 nucleotides are TGTGCCAGCAGCTGGGACAGGGGATACGAGACCCAGTACTTC. Translated, it gives CASSWDRGYETQYF. The gene calls are TRBV11-2 and TRBJ2-5, with 10 positions matching TRBD1. Looked up from germline, CDR1 is SGHAT and CDR2 is FQNNGV. CDR3 size: 14 residues. After removal of 4 bases from V and 5 bases from J, the junction contained 4 bases not matched to a gene.

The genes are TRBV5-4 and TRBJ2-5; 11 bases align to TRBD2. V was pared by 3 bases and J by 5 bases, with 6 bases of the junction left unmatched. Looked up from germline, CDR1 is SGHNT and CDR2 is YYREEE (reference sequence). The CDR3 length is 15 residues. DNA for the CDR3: TGTGCCAGCAGCTCACTTATAGCGGGGGGGGAGACCCAGTACTTC. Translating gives CASSSLIAGGETQYF.

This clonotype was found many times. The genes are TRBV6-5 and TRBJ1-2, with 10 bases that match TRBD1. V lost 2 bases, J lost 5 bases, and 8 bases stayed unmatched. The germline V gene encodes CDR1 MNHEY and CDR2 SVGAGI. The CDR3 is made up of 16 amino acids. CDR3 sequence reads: CASSYVRTGGSYGYTF. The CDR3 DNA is TGTGCCAGCAGTTACGTTAGGACAGGGGGGAGTTATGGCTACACCTTC.

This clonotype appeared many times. The CDR3 protein is CASSLGRGETQYF. As DNA, the CDR3 is TGTGCCAGCAGTTTAGGGAGGGGGGAGACCCAGTACTTC. The rearrangement uses TRBV28 and TRBJ2-5; weak D call: TRBD2 (7 bases). Trimming took off 2 bases at V and 5 bases at J, with 9 bases between the two ends. Germline V lookup: CDR1 MDHEN, CDR2 SYDVKM. This CDR3 has 13 residues.

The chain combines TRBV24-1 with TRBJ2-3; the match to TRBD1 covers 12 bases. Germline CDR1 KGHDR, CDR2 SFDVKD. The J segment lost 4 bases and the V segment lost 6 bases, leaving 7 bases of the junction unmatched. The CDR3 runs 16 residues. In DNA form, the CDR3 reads TGTGCCACCAGTTCAGCCGGGACAGGGGGCGCAGATACGCAGTATTTT. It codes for CATSSAGTGGADTQYF.

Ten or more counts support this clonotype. The CDR3 bases are TGTGCCTGGAGTCAGCAGGGGAGGGATCAGCCCCAGCATTTT. Protein: CAWSQQGRDQPQHF. The genes are TRBV30 and TRBJ1-5; possible D gene TRBD1, 6 bases. CDR1 GTSNPN and CDR2 SVGIG come from the germline V gene (reference sequence). The CDR3 extends over 14 amino acids. With 2 bases removed from V and 5 bases from J, the gap between germline ends came to 13 bases.

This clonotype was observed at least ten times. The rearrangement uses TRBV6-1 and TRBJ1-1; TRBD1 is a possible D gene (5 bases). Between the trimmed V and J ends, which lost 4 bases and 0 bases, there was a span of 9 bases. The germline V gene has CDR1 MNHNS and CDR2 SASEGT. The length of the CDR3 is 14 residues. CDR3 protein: CASSATVMNTEAFF. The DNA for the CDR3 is TGTGCCAGCAGTGCGACAGTTATGAACACTGAAGCTTTCTTT.

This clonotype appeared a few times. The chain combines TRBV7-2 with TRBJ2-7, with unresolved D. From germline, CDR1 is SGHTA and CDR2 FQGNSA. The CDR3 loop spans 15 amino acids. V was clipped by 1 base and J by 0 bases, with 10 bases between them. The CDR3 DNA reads TGTGCCAGCAGCTTAGTCAGGCCGAGCTCCTACGAGCAGTACTTC. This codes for CASSLVRPSSYEQYF.